One T cell receptor (beta chain) is described in this entry. Study processing details: Nucleated cell counts were estimated from reference gene primer amplification. TCRdb keeps only in-frame clones here, not all; method: immunoSEQ multiplex PCR. From that table come the V and J calls and clone size; the DNA was used to work out D and trimming. Of 70,000 or so clones in the sample, about nine tenths were seen once. This specimen belongs to a study of blood T cell repertoires in COVID-19. Sequenced input: peripheral blood. This sequence was found in an elderly woman with active COVID-19.

CDR3 in DNA: TGTGCTAGTGGCCCAACCGGGACAGGGGGCCTCTATGGCTACACCTTC. Amino acid sequence: CASGPTGTGGLYGYTF. This rearrangement joins TRBV12-5 to TRBJ1-2; the match to TRBD1 covers 12 bases. The ends lost 6 bases at V and 4 bases at J; junction bases unmatched: 9. Germline lookup yields CDR1 LGHNT and CDR2 FRNRAP. This CDR3 spans 16 amino acids.